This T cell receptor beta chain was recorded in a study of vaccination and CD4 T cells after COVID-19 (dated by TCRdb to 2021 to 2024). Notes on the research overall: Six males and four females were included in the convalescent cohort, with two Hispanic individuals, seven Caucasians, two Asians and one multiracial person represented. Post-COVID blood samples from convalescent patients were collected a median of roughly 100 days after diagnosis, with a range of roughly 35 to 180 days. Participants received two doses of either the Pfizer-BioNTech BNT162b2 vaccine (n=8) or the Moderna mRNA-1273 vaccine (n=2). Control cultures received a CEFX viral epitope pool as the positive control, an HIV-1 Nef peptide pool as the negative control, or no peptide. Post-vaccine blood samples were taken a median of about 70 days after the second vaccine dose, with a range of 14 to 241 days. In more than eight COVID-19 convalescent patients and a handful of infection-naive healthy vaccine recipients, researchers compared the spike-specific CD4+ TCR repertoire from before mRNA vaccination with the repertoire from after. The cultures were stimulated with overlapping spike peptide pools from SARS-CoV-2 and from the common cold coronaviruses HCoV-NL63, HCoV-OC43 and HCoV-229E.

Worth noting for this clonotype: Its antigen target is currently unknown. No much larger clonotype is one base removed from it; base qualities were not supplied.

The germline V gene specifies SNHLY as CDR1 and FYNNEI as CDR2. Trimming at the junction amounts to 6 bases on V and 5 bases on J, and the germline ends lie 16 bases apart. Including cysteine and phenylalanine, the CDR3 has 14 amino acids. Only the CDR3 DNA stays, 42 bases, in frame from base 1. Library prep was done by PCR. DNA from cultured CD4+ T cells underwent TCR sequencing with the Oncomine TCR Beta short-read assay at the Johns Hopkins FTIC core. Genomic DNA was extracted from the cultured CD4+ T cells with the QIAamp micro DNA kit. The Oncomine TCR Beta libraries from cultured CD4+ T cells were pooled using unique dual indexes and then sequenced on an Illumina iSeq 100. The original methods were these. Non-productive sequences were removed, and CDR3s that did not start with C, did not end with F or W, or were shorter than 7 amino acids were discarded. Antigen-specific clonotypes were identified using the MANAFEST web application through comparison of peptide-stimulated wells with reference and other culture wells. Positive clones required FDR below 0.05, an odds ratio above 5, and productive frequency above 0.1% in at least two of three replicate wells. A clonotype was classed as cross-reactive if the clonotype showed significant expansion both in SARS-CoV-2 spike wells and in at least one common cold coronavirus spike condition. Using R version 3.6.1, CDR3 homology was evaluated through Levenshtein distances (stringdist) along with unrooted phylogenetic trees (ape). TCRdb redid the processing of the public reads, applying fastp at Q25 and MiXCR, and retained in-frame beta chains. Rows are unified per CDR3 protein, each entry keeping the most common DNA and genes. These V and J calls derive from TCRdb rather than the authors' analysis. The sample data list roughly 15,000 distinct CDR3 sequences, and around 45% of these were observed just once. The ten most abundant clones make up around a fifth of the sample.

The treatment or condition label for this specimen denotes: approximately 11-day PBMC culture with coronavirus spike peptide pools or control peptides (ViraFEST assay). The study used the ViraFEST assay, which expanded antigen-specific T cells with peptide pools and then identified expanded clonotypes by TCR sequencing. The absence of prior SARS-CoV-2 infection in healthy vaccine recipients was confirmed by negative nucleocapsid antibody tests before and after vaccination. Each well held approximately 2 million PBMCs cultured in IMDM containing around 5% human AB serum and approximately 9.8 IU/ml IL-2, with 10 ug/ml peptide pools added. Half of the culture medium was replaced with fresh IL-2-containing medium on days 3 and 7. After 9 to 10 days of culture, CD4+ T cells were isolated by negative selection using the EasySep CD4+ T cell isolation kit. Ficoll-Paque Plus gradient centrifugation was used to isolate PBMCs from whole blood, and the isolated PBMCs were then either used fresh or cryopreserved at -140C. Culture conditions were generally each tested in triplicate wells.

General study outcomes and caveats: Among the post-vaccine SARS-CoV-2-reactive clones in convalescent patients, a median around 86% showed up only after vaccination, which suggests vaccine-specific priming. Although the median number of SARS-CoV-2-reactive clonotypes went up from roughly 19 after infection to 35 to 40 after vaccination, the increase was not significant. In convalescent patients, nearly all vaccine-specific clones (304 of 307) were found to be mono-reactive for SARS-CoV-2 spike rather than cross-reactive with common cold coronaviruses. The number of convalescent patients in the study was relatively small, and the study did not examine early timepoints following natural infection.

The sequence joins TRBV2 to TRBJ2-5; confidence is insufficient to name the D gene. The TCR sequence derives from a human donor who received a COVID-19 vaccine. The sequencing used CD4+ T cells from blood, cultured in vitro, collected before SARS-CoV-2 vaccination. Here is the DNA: TGTGCCAGCAGCCTTAGGGCAGGTTCGGAGACCCAGTACTTC. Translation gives CASSLRAGSETQYF.